A selection of T cell receptor beta chains follows, all from one sample in a study of T cells in Graves' hyperthyroidism and ophthalmopathy. TCRdb used MiXCR to reprocess the multiplex PCR reads, holding one entry per CDR3 protein. The sample consists of a few hundred thousand distinct CDR3 sequences, approximately 14% of them appearing once. Sequencing was performed on blood. The receptors originated from a woman in her twenties or thirties with Graves' hyperthyroidism. The CDR3 runs from the conserved cysteine through the conserved F or W. D genes are given only for firm matches. Size tells how often a clone was seen (once, few, many) or the class of an expanded clone, and some rows leave it out.

clone_size | j_call | v_call | d_call | cdr3_length | cdr3_aa | cdr3_nt
many | TRBJ2-7 | TRBV6-1 | TRBD1 | 16 | CASGPAYGQGASEQYF | TGTGCCAGTGGACCAGCGTACGGACAGGGGGCGTCCGAGCAGTACTTC
many | TRBJ2-3 | TRBV6-1 | TRBD1 | 14 | CASSPRDRTDTQYF | TGTGCCAGCAGTCCCCGGGACAGGACAGATACGCAGTATTTT
NA | TRBJ2-1 | TRBV19 | TRBD1 | 15 | CASRNPGQGASEQFF | TGTGCCAGTAGAAACCCGGGACAGGGGGCGAGTGAGCAGTTCTTC
few | TRBJ2-7 | TRBV9 | NA | 11 | CASKRSLVQYF | TGTGCCAGCAAGAGGAGTCTCGTGCAGTACTTC
many | TRBJ2-7 | TRBV6-2/TRBV6-3 | NA | 15 | CASSYSAGTPNEQYF | TGTGCCAGCAGTTACAGCGCGGGAACTCCCAACGAGCAGTACTTC
many | TRBJ1-1 | TRBV6-2/TRBV6-3 | NA | 14 | CASSSRNMNTEAFF | TGTGCCAGCAGTTCGAGGAACATGAACACTGAAGCTTTCTTT
many | TRBJ2-7 | TRBV6-1 | TRBD1 | 14 | CASRRTGGDYEQYF | TGTGCCAGCAGGCGGACAGGGGGAGACTACGAGCAGTACTTC
many | TRBJ1-2 | TRBV28 | NA | 12 | CASSSQSYGYTF | TGTGCCAGCAGTTCACAGTCCTATGGCTACACCTTC
many | TRBJ2-5 | TRBV5-1 | TRBD1 | 15 | CASSQNRGPGETQYF | TGCGCCAGCAGCCAGAACAGGGGGCCAGGGGAGACCCAGTACTTC
once | TRBJ2-3 | TRBV20-1 | TRBD2 | 12 | CSACTSGDTQYF | TGCAGTGCTTGCACTAGCGGCGATACGCAGTATTTT
few | TRBJ2-5 | TRBV13 | NA | 13 | CASSSGPPETQYF | TGTGCCAGCAGCTCAGGTCCCCCGGAGACCCAGTACTTC
NA | TRBJ2-7 | TRBV5-6 | NA | 13 | CASSPRGRSQQYF | TGTGCCAGCAGCCCCCGGGGGAGATCCCAGCAGTACTTC
few | TRBJ2-3 | TRBV6-5 | NA | 13 | CASSYRSGDTQYF | TGTGCCAGCAGTTACAGGAGCGGAGATACGCAGTATTTT
few | TRBJ2-2 | TRBV30 | TRBD1 | 16 | CAWSHRQGFFAGELFF | TGTGCCTGGAGTCACAGACAGGGGTTTTTCGCCGGGGAGCTGTTTTTT
few | TRBJ1-6 | TRBV10-3 | TRBD1 | 15 | CATYAGGIIGSPLHF | TGTGCCACCTACGCAGGGGGGATAATAGGTTCACCCCTCCACTTT
few | TRBJ2-5 | TRBV29-1 | TRBD2 | 14 | CSANLAGGSETQYF | TGCAGCGCCAATCTAGCGGGAGGATCTGAGACCCAGTACTTC
many | TRBJ1-5 | TRBV6-2/TRBV6-3 | NA | 14 | CASRGGGAGQPQHF | TGTGCCAGCAGGGGCGGAGGGGCCGGGCAGCCCCAGCATTTT
many | TRBJ2-7 | TRBV6-1 | TRBD2 | 17 | CASRRKREGLANSEQYF | TGTGCCAGCAGGCGCAAGCGGGAGGGATTGGCTAACTCCGAGCAGTACTTC
many | TRBJ2-7 | TRBV20-1 | NA | 12 | CSASPPGHEQYF | TGCAGTGCTAGCCCCCCGGGACACGAGCAGTACTTC
NA | TRBJ2-7 | TRBV6-1 | NA | 13 | CASSQAFDYEQYF | TGTGCCAGCAGTCAGGCCTTTGACTACGAGCAGTACTTC
NA | TRBJ2-3 | TRBV7-9 | TRBD2 | 16 | CASSALTSRSTDTQYF | TGTGCCAGCAGCGCCTTGACTAGCCGAAGCACAGATACGCAGTATTTT
few | TRBJ2-2 | TRBV19 | NA | 14 | CASIRSRGTGELFF | TGTGCCAGTATACGATCTAGGGGCACCGGGGAGCTGTTTTTT
NA | TRBJ2-3 | TRBV10-2 | NA | 13 | CASSSPQLDTQYF | TGCGCCAGCAGTAGCCCCCAGCTGGATACGCAGTATTTT
many | TRBJ1-5 | TRBV28 | NA | 15 | CASSLPRLGDQPQHF | TGTGCCAGCAGTTTGCCCCGGTTGGGGGATCAGCCCCAGCATTTT
many | TRBJ2-7 | TRBV29-1 | TRBD2 | 19 | CSVEIAGGGTSGLTYEQYF | TGCAGCGTTGAAATCGCGGGTGGGGGGACTAGCGGACTTACCTACGAGCAGTACTTC
many | TRBJ2-7 | TRBV28 | NA | 12 | CASSSIGDEQYF | TGTGCCAGCAGTTCAATTGGCGACGAGCAGTACTTC
NA | TRBJ1-1 | TRBV12-3/TRBV12-4 | NA | 13 | CASSLSISTEAFF | TGTGCCAGCAGTCTTAGCATCAGCACTGAAGCTTTCTTT
NA | TRBJ2-1 | TRBV5-1 | TRBD2 | 16 | CASSFSAGGPGNEQFF | TGCGCCAGCAGCTTTAGCGCGGGAGGGCCTGGGAATGAGCAGTTCTTC
few | TRBJ2-3 | TRBV5-1 | TRBD1 | 15 | CASSSTGYITDTQYF | TGCGCCAGCAGCTCGACAGGGTATATAACAGATACGCAGTATTTT
many | TRBJ2-6 | TRBV20-1 | NA | 12 | CSASTVGNVLTF | TGCAGTGCTAGTACGGTGGGCAACGTCCTGACTTTC
few | TRBJ2-5 | TRBV4-1 | NA | 15 | CASSQSLRGQETQYF | TGCGCCAGCAGCCAGTCATTAAGGGGTCAAGAGACCCAGTACTTC
NA | TRBJ2-7 | TRBV25-1 | TRBD2 | 15 | CASSVMGGLGNEQYF | TGTGCCAGCAGTGTAATGGGTGGACTAGGCAATGAGCAGTACTTC
many | TRBJ2-2 | TRBV7-2 | NA | 15 | CASSLQMRDTGELFF | TGTGCCAGCAGCTTACAAATGAGGGACACCGGGGAGCTGTTTTTT
NA | TRBJ2-3 | TRBV11-2 | NA | 20 | CASSFYICSARLAGADTQYF | NA
many | TRBJ1-1 | TRBV12-3/TRBV12-4 | NA | 16 | CASSDVPQKELPEAFF | TGTGCCAGCAGTGACGTCCCTCAGAAGGAGTTGCCTGAAGCTTTCTTT
many | TRBJ2-2 | TRBV3-1 | NA | 15 | CASSDGRRRTGELFF | TGTGCCAGCTCCGACGGGAGAAGGCGAACCGGGGAGCTGTTTTTT
few | TRBJ2-1 | TRBV19 | TRBD1 | 15 | CASMGQGKLYNEQFF | TGTGCCAGTATGGGACAGGGGAAACTTTACAATGAGCAGTTCTTC
many | TRBJ2-3 | TRBV29-1 | TRBD2 | 15 | CSGDGLAGSTDTQYF | TGCAGCGGGGATGGACTAGCGGGGAGCACAGATACGCAGTATTTT
many | TRBJ2-3 | TRBV3-1 | NA | 15 | CASSPDPGGMYTQYF | TGTGCCAGCAGCCCTGACCCGGGCGGAATGTATACGCAGTATTTT
many | TRBJ1-2 | TRBV12-3/TRBV12-4 | NA | 12 | CASSLDQTGYTF | TGTGCCAGCAGTTTGGACCAGACTGGCTACACCTTC